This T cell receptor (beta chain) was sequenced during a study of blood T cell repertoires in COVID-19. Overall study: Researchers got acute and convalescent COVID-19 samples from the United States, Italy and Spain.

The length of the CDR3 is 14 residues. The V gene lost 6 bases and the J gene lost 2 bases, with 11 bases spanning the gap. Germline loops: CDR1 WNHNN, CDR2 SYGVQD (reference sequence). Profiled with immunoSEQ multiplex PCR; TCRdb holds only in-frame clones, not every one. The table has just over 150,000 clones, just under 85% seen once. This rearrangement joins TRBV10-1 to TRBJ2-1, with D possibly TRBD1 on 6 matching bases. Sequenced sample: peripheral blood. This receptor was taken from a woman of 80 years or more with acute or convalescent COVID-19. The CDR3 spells CASSSQGTYNEQFF. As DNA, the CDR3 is TGCGCCAGCAGCTCACAGGGCACCTACAATGAGCAGTTCTTC.